The 30 T cell receptor beta chains below were found in one sample sequenced in a study of OX40 agonist ivuxolimab in advanced cancers. The data were produced by immunoSEQ multiplex PCR, yet TCRdb's version contains in-frame clones alone and is incomplete. The data show roughly 86,000 clones, with about 90% seen just once and 1% to 1.3% held by the top ten. The specimen was CD4+ or CD8+ T cells sorted from blood, collected in a trial of the OX40 agonist ivuxolimab. These receptors originate from an adult with an advanced solid tumor such as melanoma, head and neck, liver or kidney cancer.

The V and J genes are TRBV19 and TRBJ2-6, with D hard to call. The germline V gene encodes CDR1 LNHDA and CDR2 SQIVND (reference sequence). The CDR3 sequence is 14 residues long. Trimming left V 8 bases short and J 0 bases short, with 8 bases between. The CDR3 reads CASLVTSGANVLTF. CDR3 DNA sequence: TGTGCCAGTTTGGTGACCTCTGGGGCCAACGTCCTGACTTTC. Full variable domain (remainder filled in from reference TRBV19 and TRBJ2-6): DGGITQSPKYLFRKEGQNVTLSCEQNLNHDAMYWYRQDPGQGLRLIYYSQIVNDFQKGDIAEGYSVSREKKESFPLTVTSAQKNPTAFYLCASLVTSGANVLTFGAGSRLTVL.

The V gene is TRBV27, the J gene TRBJ2-1, with D tentatively TRBD2 (6 bases). Trimming removed 5 bases at V and 12 bases at J, with 14 bases between. Germline CDR1 is MNHEY and CDR2 is SMNVEV (reference sequence). The CDR3 runs 12 residues. In DNA form, the CDR3 reads TGTGCCAGCAGTAAACCTCCGGGGGTGCAGTTCTTC. Its protein is CASSKPPGVQFF.

The gene calls are TRBV30 and TRBJ1-1; possible D gene TRBD1, 6 bases. The germline V gene has CDR1 GTSNPN and CDR2 SVGIG (reference sequence). The CDR3 has 13 residues. V was cut by 2 bases and J by 1 base, with 8 bases left in between. The CDR3 nucleotides are TGTGCCTGGAGTAAACAGGGGAACACTGAAGCTTTCTTT. Translation: CAWSKQGNTEAFF.

This chain uses TRBV9 with TRBJ2-5; 8 bases map to TRBD1. The J call may be faulty, since TRBJ2-7 better matches the DNA end. Looked up from germline, CDR1 is SGDLS and CDR2 is YYNGEE. The CDR3 spans 15 residues. Here the CDR3 DNA reads TGTGCCAGCAGCGGCGCCGGACAGGGTATCTACGAGCAGTACTTC. Amino acid sequence: CASSGAGQGIYEQYF.

This chain connects TRBV5-1 to TRBJ1-5, with 9 positions matching TRBD1. The trim removed 3 bases at V and 4 bases at J, leaving 2 bases unmatched. CDR1 and CDR2 (germline): SGHRS, YFSETQ. CDR3 length: 14 amino acids. The CDR3 sequence is CASSSGQGNQPQHF. The CDR3 DNA follows: TGCGCCAGCAGCTCGGGACAGGGAAATCAGCCCCAGCATTTT.

The chain recombines TRBV25-1 with TRBJ1-6, with TRBD1 matching 8 bases. Germline trimming cut 1 base from V and 7 bases from J; bases unmatched to any gene: 3. Germline V gives CDR1 MGHDK, CDR2 SYGVNS. The CDR3 covers 15 residues. The CDR3 reads CASSESGQGNSPLHF. CDR3 sequence (DNA): TGTGCCAGCAGTGAATCAGGACAGGGAAATTCACCCCTCCACTTT.

About this clone itself: The same CDR3 arises from other DNA sequences in this sample as well. This chain connects TRBV20-1 to TRBJ1-2, with D unclear. Trimming took 0 bases from V and 7 from J, leaving 6 bases between them. CDR3 length equals 11 residues. CDR1 is DFQATT, CDR2 SNEGSKA, per germline (reference sequence). The CDR3 protein is CSAREPGGYTF. The CDR3 region has the DNA TGCAGTGCTAGAGAACCAGGTGGCTACACCTTC.

The J gene is TRBJ2-7, the V gene TRBV28; a possible D gene is TRBD2 (7 bases). V dropped 3 bases and J dropped 6 bases, with 24 bases sitting between them. CDR1 is MDHEN and CDR2 is SYDVKM in the germline V gene. This CDR3 is built from 17 residues. CDR3: CASSLTDGGPRAIEQYF. The CDR3 DNA sequence: TGTGCCAGCAGTTTGACCGACGGGGGGCCTAGAGCGATCGAGCAGTACTTC.

V is TRBV7-2 and J is TRBJ2-1; TRBD1 matches 7 bases. This CDR3 contains 15 residues. J gave up 2 bases and V 1 base, and 2 bases lay outside the gene matches. In germline, CDR1 is SGHTA, CDR2 FQGNSA. The CDR3, as DNA: TGTGCCAGCAGCTTAGGACAGGGACCCTACAATGAGCAGTTCTTC. Its protein product is CASSLGQGPYNEQFF. Drawing the rest from reference TRBV7-2 and TRBJ2-1, the complete variable domain is GAGVSQSPSNKVTEKGKDVELRCDPISGHTALYWYRQSLGQGLEFLIYFQGNSAPDKSGLPSDRFSAERTGGSVSTLTIQRTQQEDSAVYLCASSLGQGPYNEQFFGPGTRLTVL.

This clone was detected only once. The J gene is TRBJ2-3, the V gene TRBV6-5, with D possibly TRBD1 on 5 matching bases. Germline V CDR1 and CDR2: MNHEY, SVGAGI. Trimming cost V 5 bases and J 9 bases, with 15 bases left between them. CDR3 length: 13 amino acids. The CDR3 DNA sequence: TGTGCCAGCAGTCAGGGCTCAGGTCGGACGCAGTATTTT. It is translated as CASSQGSGRTQYF.

The gene calls are TRBV2 and TRBJ2-3, with D perhaps matching TRBD1 (5 bases). The ends were cut back, 6 bases at V and 2 bases at J, with 12 bases in the middle. Germline V gene data show CDR1 as SNHLY and CDR2 as FYNNEI. The CDR3 runs 14 residues. This chain's CDR3 is CASRRDSPTDTQYF. The CDR3 region has the DNA TGTGCCAGCAGGCGAGACAGCCCCACAGATACGCAGTATTTT.

V and J are TRBV28 and TRBJ2-5; the D gene is possibly TRBD2 (5 bases). CDR1 and CDR2 from the germline V gene are MDHEN and SYDVKM. The CDR3 length is 15 residues. The V and J ends lost 1 base and 0 bases respectively, with 9 bases between them. Here the CDR3 DNA reads TGTGCCAGCAGTTTATACCTCGGGGACCAAGAGACCCAGTACTTC. The encoded protein is CASSLYLGDQETQYF.

This chain links TRBV5-6 with TRBJ2-3; no firm D call. The CDR3 has 13 residues. Per the germline V gene, CDR1 is SGHDT and CDR2 is YYEEEE. V gave up 0 bases and J gave up 5 bases, with 7 bases separating them. CDR3 region: CASSLGVEDTQYF. DNA of the CDR3: TGTGCCAGCAGCTTGGGGGTGGAAGATACGCAGTATTTT.

The DNA of the CDR3 is TGTGCCAGCAGCTTAGGGAGTACCAAAAACATTCAGTACTTC. Encoded protein: CASSLGSTKNIQYF. V and J are TRBV11-2 and TRBJ2-4; D gene ambiguous. Germline CDR1 and CDR2: SGHAT and FQNNGV. There are 14 residues in the CDR3. V was pared by 1 base and J by 2 bases, with 6 bases between. Complete variable domain (other parts from reference TRBV11-2 and TRBJ2-4): EAGVAQSPRYKIIEKRQSVAFWCNPISGHATLYWYQQILGQGPKLLIQFQNNGVVDDSQLPKDRFSAERLKGVDSTLKIQPAKLEDSAVYLCASSLGSTKNIQYFGAGTRLSVL.

The CDR3 loop is CASSLESQRESGYEQYF. The CDR3 DNA follows: TGCGCCAGCAGCTTGGAATCGCAGAGGGAGAGTGGATACGAGCAGTACTTC. This sequence joins TRBV5-1 and TRBJ2-7, with a tentative D call TRBD2 (5 bases). V was shortened by 0 bases and J by 4 bases, with 20 bases between the two germline ends. The germline V gene has CDR1 SGHRS and CDR2 YFSETQ. The CDR3 sequence is 17 residues long.

The chain has TRBV30 and TRBJ2-5; D ambiguous. The V gene lost 0 bases and the J gene lost 4 bases, with 12 bases spanning the gap. CDR3 length: 14 residues. The germline CDR1 and CDR2 sequences are GTSNPN and SVGIG (reference sequence). CDR3 amino acids: CAWSVLSGRETQYF. CDR3 bases: TGTGCCTGGAGTGTTCTTTCAGGTCGAGAGACCCAGTACTTC.

The chain is built from TRBV5-1 and TRBJ2-1; no reliable D call. Germline V gives CDR1 SGHRS, CDR2 YFSETQ. The germline V and J ends were trimmed by 0 bases and 0 bases, with 10 bases remaining between them. The CDR3 is 16 residues long. The DNA for the CDR3 is TGCGCCAGCAGCTTGGCCGGACGGTCCTCCTACAATGAGCAGTTCTTC. Translated: CASSLAGRSSYNEQFF.

This chain joins TRBV4-1 and TRBJ2-7; 9 bases agree with TRBD2. Germline lookup yields CDR1 MGHRA and CDR2 YSYEKL. This CDR3 has 16 amino acids. V was clipped by 1 base and J by 5 bases; unmatched bases: 9. The chain's CDR3 is CASSQGGLAGTNEQYF. The DNA of the CDR3 is TGCGCCAGCAGCCAAGGCGGTCTAGCGGGAACTAACGAGCAGTACTTC.

This chain links TRBV19 with TRBJ2-6; D remains ambiguous. The CDR3 has 15 residues. V was clipped by 1 base and J by 3 bases, with 7 bases between them. The germline gives CDR1 LNHDA, CDR2 SQIVND (reference sequence). The CDR3 nucleotides are TGTGCCAGTAGTATAGTTGGGGTTGGGGCCAACGTCCTGACTTTC. It translates to CASSIVGVGANVLTF.

The chain is built from TRBV6-5 and TRBJ1-5; 7 bases map to TRBD1. The CDR3 is made up of 15 amino acids. Trimming cost V 5 bases and J 1 base; bases outside gene matches: 5. Germline loops: CDR1 MNHEY, CDR2 SVGAGI. CDR3 in DNA: TGTGCCAGCAGTACAGGGGTTTACAGCAATCAGCCCCAGCATTTT. Translating gives CASSTGVYSNQPQHF.

CDR3 loop: CASSVGLAGGRSTDTQYF. The CDR3 DNA follows: TGTGCCAGCAGCGTAGGACTAGCGGGAGGCCGTAGCACAGATACGCAGTATTTT. The rearrangement uses TRBV9 and TRBJ2-3; 13 nucleotides match TRBD2. Unmatched junction bases numbered 4, after V lost 0 bases and J lost 0 bases. CDR3 length: 18 amino acids. The germline V gene has CDR1 SGDLS and CDR2 YYNGEE.

Points on this clone: Its ends do not fully match the called genes, so a read error is possible. The chain has TRBV5-1 and TRBJ2-7; the D is unclear. Germline lookup yields CDR1 SGHRS and CDR2 YFSETQ. The CDR3 has 13 amino acids. As DNA, the CDR3 is TGTGCCAGCAGCTTGCCCAGAGCCTACGAGCAGTACTTC. Encoded protein: CASSLPRAYEQYF.

The chain is built from TRBV2 and TRBJ1-2, with D possibly being TRBD1 (6 bases). V was trimmed by 8 bases and J by 3 bases, leaving 10 bases between them. CDR1 is SNHLY and CDR2 is FYNNEI in the germline V gene. The CDR3 contains 12 residues. The CDR3 here is CASRDNDYGYTF. The CDR3 DNA is TGTGCCAGCCGGGACAATGACTATGGCTACACCTTC.

This clone was recorded once. The chain links TRBV29-1 to TRBJ2-7, with D maybe TRBD2 (6 bases). V gave up 7 bases and J gave up 2 bases, with 15 bases separating them. The CDR3 covers 13 residues. The germline gives CDR1 SQVTM, CDR2 ANQGSEA. The CDR3 DNA is TGCAGCGGACCGGGACTCACCCCCTACGAGCAGTACTTC. Its protein is CSGPGLTPYEQYF.

The V gene is TRBV27, the J gene TRBJ2-1, with D possibly being TRBD2 (6 bases). The germline gives CDR1 MNHEY, CDR2 SMNVEV (reference sequence). The CDR3 totals 14 residues. The germline V and J ends were trimmed by 7 bases and 7 bases, with 17 bases remaining between them. The CDR3 DNA follows: TGTGCCAGCAATTCTGGACGGAGGGGTAATGAGCAGTTCTTC. It is translated as CASNSGRRGNEQFF.

The chain links TRBV5-8 to TRBJ2-1; D might be TRBD1 or TRBD2, each matching 5 bases. The V gene lost 7 bases and the J gene lost 0 bases, with 23 bases spanning the gap. CDR1 SGHTS and CDR2 YDEGEE come from the germline V gene. This CDR3 has 18 residues. The CDR3 loop reads CASPYGFGTSSSYNEQFF. CDR3 coding DNA: TGTGCCAGCCCCTACGGCTTCGGGACCTCAAGCTCCTACAATGAGCAGTTCTTC.

This clone appeared once. V and J are TRBV5-1 and TRBJ2-5, with D possibly TRBD2 on 7 matching bases. CDR3 length: 15 residues. The V gene's germline CDR1 is SGHRS and CDR2 YFSETQ. Trimming pared 0 bases from V and 5 bases from J, leaving 14 bases between. The CDR3 reads CASSLEGGRRETQYF. Written as DNA, the CDR3 is TGCGCCAGCAGCTTGGAGGGGGGGCGCAGGGAGACCCAGTACTTC.

This clone was counted only a few times. This chain connects TRBV7-3 to TRBJ2-4; D call uncertain. This CDR3 region has 11 residues. V shed 3 bases and J shed 5 bases, with 2 bases lying between them. CDR1 SGHTA and CDR2 FQGTGA come from the germline V gene. The CDR3 DNA reads as TGTGCCAGCAGCTTCGAAAACATTCAGTACTTC. Translated, it gives CASSFENIQYF.

This rearrangement joins TRBV5-1 to TRBJ2-1; a weak D match, TRBD1 (6 bases). The V gene's germline CDR1 is SGHRS and CDR2 YFSETQ. CDR3 length: 15 amino acids. The V gene lost 2 bases and the J gene lost 0 bases, with 9 bases spanning the gap. The CDR3 nucleotides are TGCGCCAGCAGCTTTGCAGGGGTCTCCTACAATGAGCAGTTCTTC. The encoded protein is CASSFAGVSYNEQFF.

V and J are TRBV29-1 and TRBJ1-1, with a tentative D call TRBD1 (5 bases). Germline CDR1 and CDR2: SQVTM and ANQGSEA. With 3 bases removed from V and 2 bases from J, the gap between germline ends came to 13 bases. The CDR3 totals 14 residues. CDR3 coding DNA: TGCAGCGTTGATGGAGGGGTTCTTAACACTGAAGCTTTCTTT. Amino acid sequence: CSVDGGVLNTEAFF.